The 28 T cell receptor beta chains reported below all come from one sample, sequenced in a study of cytomegalovirus exposure and HLA in healthy donors. Primers included in the PCR were 60 Vbeta and 13 Jbeta primers. Using immunoSEQ multiplex PCR, the repertoire was profiled, and TCRdb retains in-frame clones only, with some absent. The sample includes around 150,000 clones, about two thirds seen only once; the top ten take 4% to 5.5%. The sequencing sample was made of PBMCs. The source is a man between 60 and 75 years old in good health and CMV-seronegative.

The sample holds one count of this clone. V usage is TRBV5-1 and J usage is TRBJ2-1; TRBD1 agrees at 8 bases. V lost 4 bases, J lost 7 bases, and 10 bases stayed unmatched. The CDR3 totals 15 residues. Germline V gives CDR1 SGHRS, CDR2 YFSETQ. Here the CDR3 reads CASSLGQGGRNEQFF. The CDR3 coding sequence is TGCGCCAGCAGCCTCGGACAGGGAGGCCGAAATGAGCAGTTCTTC.

The chain uses TRBV5-1 and TRBJ2-1; TRBD1 matches 8 bases. CDR1 SGHRS and CDR2 YFSETQ come from the germline V gene. V was clipped by 3 bases and J by 3 bases; unmatched bases: 17. The CDR3 loop spans 19 amino acids. CDR3 sequence (DNA): TGCGCCAGCAGCTCCGTCGGACAGGGTACATTACTATACTACAATGAGCAGTTCTTC. Amino acid sequence: CASSSVGQGTLLYYNEQFF.

The chain carries TRBV28 and TRBJ1-1, with D possibly TRBD1 on 5 matching bases. CDR1 is MDHEN and CDR2 is SYDVKM in the germline V gene. V gave up 4 bases and J gave up 3 bases, with 12 bases separating them. This CDR3 contains 14 residues. CDR3 in DNA: TGTGCCAGCAGTTCCAGGGATTCGGACACTGAAGCTTTCTTT. Translation: CASSSRDSDTEAFF.

V usage is TRBV4-1 and J usage is TRBJ1-2; unclear D gene. The CDR3 covers 14 residues. CDR1 and CDR2 from the germline V gene are MGHRA and YSYEKL. V lost 0 bases, J lost 4 bases, and 9 bases lay in between. The CDR3 nucleotides are TGCGCCAGCAGCCAAGATAGCGGACTCTATGGCTACACCTTC. It codes for CASSQDSGLYGYTF.

The chain carries TRBV10-3 and TRBJ2-7, with 9 bases aligning to TRBD1. J was trimmed by 2 bases and V by 5 bases; bases with no gene match: 13. The germline V gene has CDR1 ENHRY and CDR2 SYGVKD. The CDR3 has 17 residues. CDR3 protein: CAISYPWGTGNTYEQYF. The CDR3 DNA follows: TGTGCCATCAGTTACCCTTGGGGGACAGGGAATACCTACGAGCAGTACTTC.

The gene calls are TRBV9 and TRBJ2-2; perhaps TRBD1 as D (6 bases). The CDR3 loop spans 16 amino acids. Trimming cost V 0 bases and J 0 bases, with 9 bases left between them. Germline lookup yields CDR1 SGDLS and CDR2 YYNGEE. The CDR3 DNA reads TGTGCCAGCAGCGTAGTGCCAGGGGCGAACACCGGGGAGCTGTTTTTT. Protein sequence: CASSVVPGANTGELFF.

The genes are TRBV5-1 and TRBJ2-3; 11 bases agree with TRBD2. Unmatched junction bases numbered 4, after V lost 1 base and J lost 3 bases. This CDR3 spans 16 amino acids. Germline values: CDR1 SGHRS, CDR2 YFSETQ. The DNA for the CDR3 is TGCGCCAGCAGCTTGAGGCTAGCGGGAGGTACAGATACGCAGTATTTT. As protein: CASSLRLAGGTDTQYF.

This clone was counted between two and nine times. This rearrangement joins TRBV6-6 to TRBJ1-6, with 7 nucleotides matching TRBD1. The CDR3 contains 16 residues. V was pared by 7 bases and J by 4 bases, with 10 bases of the junction left unmatched. Germline CDR1 MNHNY, CDR2 SVGAGI (reference sequence). CDR3 DNA sequence: TGTGCCAGCACCGAACGGACAGGCTCGTATAATTCACCCCTCCACTTT. This translates into CASTERTGSYNSPLHF.

In its sample, this clone was seen a few times. CDR3: CASGQVAGANVLTF. The CDR3, as DNA: TGCGCCAGCGGACAAGTCGCTGGGGCCAACGTCCTGACTTTC. The V call is TRBV23-1, the J call TRBJ2-6; D possibly corresponds to TRBD1 (5 bases). TRBV23-1 is given ORF status, its function remaining uncertain. V was cut by 8 bases and J by 2 bases, with 10 bases left in between. CDR3 length: 14 amino acids.

A few counts support this clone. J is TRBJ1-2 and V is TRBV9; TRBD1 might be the D (6 bases). The CDR3 is 15 amino acids. Germline CDR1 SGDLS, CDR2 YYNGEE. V lost 0 bases and J 7 bases, leaving 16 bases between the germline ends. The CDR3 reads CASSVGGGGDGGYTF. Here the CDR3 DNA reads TGTGCCAGCAGCGTAGGGGGAGGGGGAGACGGTGGCTACACCTTC.

V is TRBV10-3 and J is TRBJ2-3; TRBD2 is a possible D gene (6 bases). The CDR3 sequence is 15 residues long. Germline V gene sequence: CDR1 ENHRY, CDR2 SYGVKD. The V end lost 4 bases, the J end lost 0 bases, and 11 bases lay between the germline ends. The DNA for the CDR3 is TGTGCCATCAGTGTGGCGGGGACCAGCACAGATACGCAGTATTTT. Its translation: CAISVAGTSTDTQYF.

The chain is built from TRBV7-2 and TRBJ2-1, with D perhaps matching TRBD2 (5 bases). The CDR3 runs 14 residues. CDR1 is SGHTA and CDR2 is FQGNSA in the germline V gene. The V end lost 1 base, the J end lost 5 bases, and 9 bases lay between the germline ends. For the CDR3, the DNA is TGTGCCAGCAGCTTAGATCGAGCGGACAATGAGCAGTTCTTC. Translating gives CASSLDRADNEQFF.

The chain carries TRBV5-4 and TRBJ2-2; 7 nucleotides align to TRBD1. J gave up 1 base and V 6 bases, and 9 bases lay outside the gene matches. This CDR3 region has 16 residues. CDR1 is SGHNT and CDR2 is YYREEE in the germline V gene (reference sequence). The CDR3 sequence is CASTIQGQRNTGELFF. The CDR3 coding sequence is TGTGCCAGCACCATACAGGGGCAAAGGAACACCGGGGAGCTGTTTTTT.

This clone was seen more than once but under ten times. The rearrangement joins TRBV6-5 to TRBJ2-1; D is perhaps TRBD2 (5 bases). The germline CDR1 and CDR2 sequences are MNHEY and SVGAGI. This CDR3 is built from 14 residues. Deletions cut 4 bases from V and 4 bases from J, with 11 bases between. CDR3 protein: CASSFTRGYNEQFF. For the CDR3, the DNA is TGTGCCAGCAGTTTTACTCGGGGATACAATGAGCAGTTCTTC.

The chain combines TRBV7-3 with TRBJ1-1; TRBD1 matches 7 bases. The germline V gene has CDR1 SGHTA and CDR2 FQGTGA. The CDR3 consists of 13 residues. After removal of 4 bases from V and 7 bases from J, the junction contained 6 bases not matched to a gene. The CDR3 nucleotides read TGTGCCAGCAGCTCACCAGGGGGTCGTGAAGCTTTCTTT. It yields the protein CASSSPGGREAFF.

The chain links TRBV14 to TRBJ2-5; TRBD1 matches at 8 bases. Germline-derived CDR1 and CDR2 are SGHDN and FVKESK. The V segment lost 4 bases and the J segment 7 bases; nucleotides outside the gene matches: 8. This CDR3 comprises 14 residues. Here the CDR3 reads CASSPETGVGTQYF. The CDR3 DNA is TGTGCCAGCAGCCCTGAGACAGGGGTGGGGACCCAGTACTTC. Full variable domain (remainder filled in from reference TRBV14 and TRBJ2-5): EAGVTQFPSHSVIEKGQTVTLRCDPISGHDNLYWYRRVMGKEIKFLLHFVKESKQDESGMPNNRFLAERTGGTYSTLKVQPAELEDSGVYFCASSPETGVGTQYFGPGTRLLVL.

This chain links TRBV25-1 with TRBJ2-3; 8 nucleotides match TRBD2. The CDR3 sequence is 14 residues long. The V segment lost 8 bases and the J segment 1 base; nucleotides outside the gene matches: 5. From germline, CDR1 is MGHDK and CDR2 SYGVNS. The DNA for the CDR3 is TGTGCCAGCGCTGCGACTAGCGGCACAGATACGCAGTATTTT. Residues: CASAATSGTDTQYF.

The chain joins TRBV5-4 to TRBJ2-3; D is possibly TRBD1 (7 bases). The CDR3 length is 14 residues. The V gene lost 4 bases and the J gene lost 5 bases, with 14 bases spanning the gap. The V gene's germline CDR1 is SGHNT and CDR2 YYREEE (reference sequence). The CDR3 loop reads CASSGLQGIDTQYF. CDR3 sequence (DNA): TGTGCCAGCAGCGGACTACAGGGGATAGATACGCAGTATTTT.

This rearrangement joins TRBV5-6 to TRBJ2-1; D might be TRBD2 (6 bases). The CDR3 loop spans 14 amino acids. With 3 bases removed from V and 8 bases from J, the gap between germline ends came to 15 bases. CDR1 is SGHDT and CDR2 is YYEEEE in the germline V gene. The CDR3 protein is CASSSLRGGDEQFF. DNA of the CDR3: TGTGCCAGCAGCTCTCTGAGGGGCGGGGATGAGCAGTTCTTC. Filled out from reference TRBV5-6 and TRBJ2-1, the complete variable domain reads DAGVTQSPTHLIKTRGQQVTLRCSPKSGHDTVSWYQQALGQGPQFIFQYYEEEERQRGNFPDRFSGHQFPNYSSELNVNALLLGDSALYLCASSSLRGGDEQFFGPGTRLTVL.

This clone was found a few times. This chain connects TRBV6-5 to TRBJ2-3; the D gene is possibly TRBD2 (5 bases). Germline V gene data show CDR1 as MNHEY and CDR2 as SVGAGI. V shed 7 bases and J shed 2 bases, with 16 bases lying between them. The CDR3 loop spans 15 amino acids. CDR3 in amino acids: CASMGVDSNTDTQYF. CDR3 DNA sequence: TGTGCCAGCATGGGCGTGGACTCTAACACAGATACGCAGTATTTT.

The rearrangement uses TRBV7-9 and TRBJ2-5; 9 bases line up with TRBD2. TRBJ2-7 matches the DNA end more closely, so the J call is doubtful. The germline V gene encodes CDR1 SEHNR and CDR2 FQNEAQ (reference sequence). The CDR3 has 13 amino acids. CDR3 residues: CASSRSGSYEQYF. As DNA, the CDR3 is TGTGCCAGCAGCCGTAGCGGGAGCTACGAGCAGTACTTC.

The chain recombines TRBV9 with TRBJ2-3, with 7 bases matching TRBD2. There are 18 residues in the CDR3. Trimming cost V 6 bases and J 1 base; bases outside gene matches: 17. Germline V gene lookup returns CDR1 SGDLS and CDR2 YYNGEE. The CDR3 region is CASILLAPSVLCTDTQYF. For the CDR3, the DNA is TGTGCCAGCATCTTACTAGCGCCCTCAGTGCTTTGCACAGATACGCAGTATTTT.

The V gene is TRBV4-1, the J gene TRBJ1-6, with 10 bases identical to TRBD1. CDR1 is MGHRA and CDR2 is YSYEKL in the germline V gene. The CDR3 consists of 15 residues. J gave up 9 bases and V 0 bases, and 2 bases lay outside the gene matches. CDR3 sequence (DNA): TGCGCCAGCAGCCAAGAGGACAGGGGGATTTCACCCCTCCACTTT. It is translated as CASSQEDRGISPLHF.

The rearrangement joins TRBV5-1 to TRBJ2-5, with TRBD2 identical over 7 bases. The V gene's germline CDR1 is SGHRS and CDR2 YFSETQ. This CDR3 contains 16 residues. Trimming at V came to 6 bases and at J to 1 base, leaving 12 bases not matched to a gene. This chain's CDR3 is CASNELATSAQETQYF. CDR3 nucleotides: TGCGCCAGCAACGAACTCGCTACTAGCGCCCAAGAGACCCAGTACTTC.

This chain joins TRBV11-2 and TRBJ1-1; tentative D call: TRBD1 (5 bases). V was cut by 5 bases and J by 2 bases, with 15 bases left in between. This CDR3 is built from 15 residues. The V gene's germline CDR1 is SGHAT and CDR2 FQNNGV. The CDR3 here is CASSVSRVDNTEAFF. In DNA, the CDR3 is TGTGCCAGCAGCGTGAGCAGGGTAGACAACACTGAAGCTTTCTTT.

This clone was recorded a few times. V is TRBV29-1 and J is TRBJ2-3; D remains unclear. Germline lookup yields CDR1 SQVTM and CDR2 ANQGSEA. This CDR3 has 15 residues. V shed 3 bases and J shed 0 bases, with 13 bases lying between them. The CDR3 reads CSVDGALLSTDTQYF. CDR3 in DNA: TGCAGCGTTGACGGAGCCTTACTTAGCACAGATACGCAGTATTTT.

The chain joins TRBV27 to TRBJ1-3; D not certain. The CDR3 extends over 13 amino acids. The germline V gene encodes CDR1 MNHEY and CDR2 SMNVEV (reference sequence). V dropped 6 bases and J dropped 4 bases, with 10 bases sitting between them. The CDR3 sequence: CASRVGGGNTIYF. For the CDR3, the DNA is TGTGCCAGCAGGGTAGGAGGAGGAAACACCATATATTTT.

CDR3 coding DNA: TGTGCCAGCAGCCCTTCGGGAGAGGAGGGAGAGACCCAGTACTTC. Amino acids: CASSPSGEEGETQYF. V usage is TRBV9 and J usage is TRBJ2-5; D perhaps matches TRBD2 (6 bases). This CDR3 has 15 residues. Germline loops: CDR1 SGDLS, CDR2 YYNGEE. Trimming shortened V by 4 bases and J by 4 bases, and 17 bases separated the two germline ends.